Listed below are T cell receptor beta chains from one sample, sequenced in a study of technical replicates of blood from several donors. Clones were read by immunoSEQ multiplex PCR, and TCRdb kept only the in-frame ones, dropping some. The profile shows tens of thousands of clones, approximately 92% of them singletons. Sequencing was performed on T cells isolated from PBMCs. Receptors were obtained from a human donor in good health. CDR3s include the opening cysteine and the closing phenylalanine or tryptophan. The D gene is left open where the match is weak. Clone size is shown for a subset of rows, as once, few, many or a class of expanded clone.

>.|TRBD2|TRBJ2-3|TRBV7-9
TGTGCCAGCAGCTTAGTGGGGCTCAGCGGGAGGGCCTCAGATACGCAGTATTTT
CASSLVGLSGRASDTQYF
>.|TRBD2|TRBJ2-2|TRBV5-4
TGTGCCAGCACCCCGGGAGGGGTGAGGAACACCGGGGAGCTGTTTTTT
CASTPGGVRNTGELFF
>.|.|TRBJ2-7|TRBV7-3
TGTGCCAGCAGCTTGGCCGGGACAACTACCTCCTACGAGCAGTACTTC
CASSLAGTTTSYEQYF
>.|.|TRBJ1-1|TRBV4-1
TGCGCCAGCAGCCAAGGCGGGAACACTGAAGCTTTCTTT
CASSQGGNTEAFF
>.|.|TRBJ2-3|TRBV7-2
TGTGCCAGCAGCCAAGGGGCGGGATACGGGAATACGCAGTATTTT
CASSQGAGYGNTQYF
>.|.|TRBJ1-3|TRBV19
TGTGCCAGTAGTATAGACAGGGAAAACACCATATATTTT
CASSIDRENTIYF
>.|TRBD1|TRBJ1-1|TRBV18
TGTGCCAGCTCACCACTGGGACAGGGTGTAGGTTTTAACACTGAAGCTTTCTTT
CASSPLGQGVGFNTEAFF
>.|.|TRBJ2-7|TRBV28
TGTGCCAGCAGTTTATGGGCATCCTACGAGCAGTACTTC
CASSLWASYEQYF
>.|.|TRBJ2-1|TRBV27
TGTGCCAGCAGTTTTGGGCAAATCTTCTACAATGAGCAGTTCTTC
CASSFGQIFYNEQFF
>.|TRBD2|TRBJ2-1|TRBV2
TGTGCCAGCAGTGTGGAACTAGCGGGACGCGTGCAGTTCTTC
CASSVELAGRVQFF
>.|.|TRBJ1-1|TRBV27
TGTGCCAGCAATCCCAACGGGGGTTCTGAAGCTTTCTTT
CASNPNGGSEAFF
>.|TRBD2|TRBJ2-5|TRBV28
TGTGCCAGCCGAATAATAGCGGGAGGTGAGACCCAGTACTTC
CASRIIAGGETQYF
>.|TRBD1|TRBJ1-1|TRBV28
TGTGCCAGCAGTAAAGACAGGGTAGCTGAAGCTTTCTTT
CASSKDRVAEAFF
>.|TRBD2|TRBJ2-2|TRBV10-3
TGTGCCATCAGTGATGGAGCGGGAGCGAACACCGGGGAGCTGTTTTTT
CAISDGAGANTGELFF
>.|.|TRBJ2-7|TRBV6-5
TGTGCCAGCAGCTGGAGAGGATTCGCCTCCTACGAGCAGTACTTC
CASSWRGFASYEQYF
>once|TRBD2|TRBJ2-5|TRBV2
TGTGCCAGTCTCGTTACTAGCGAATTGGAGACCCAGTACTTC
CASLVTSELETQYF
>.|.|TRBJ2-1|TRBV19
TGTGCCAGTAGTATGAGGACAGATAATACTGAGCAGTTCTTC
CASSMRTDNTEQFF
>.|TRBD1|TRBJ1-2|TRBV7-9
TGTGCCAGCAGCTCCCTACAGGGGGATGTCGATAATGGCTACACCTTC
CASSSLQGDVDNGYTF
>.|TRBD2|TRBJ2-1|TRBV9
TGTGCCAGCAGCGTAGGAGGTAGCGGGAGCTATGAGCAGTTCTTC
CASSVGGSGSYEQFF
>.|TRBD2|TRBJ2-7|TRBV6-1
TGTGCCAGCAGTGGGGGTAGGACTAGTTTCTCCTACGAGCAGTACTTC
CASSGGRTSFSYEQYF
>once|.|TRBJ1-4|TRBV5-1
TGCGCCAGCAGCTTGACGCCCACAGGAGCTACTAATGAAAAACTGTTTTTT
CASSLTPTGATNEKLFF
>.|.|TRBJ1-1|TRBV29-1
TGCAGCGGGGGCAGGGGAAACACTGAAGCTTTCTTT
CSGGRGNTEAFF
>.|TRBD2|TRBJ2-3|TRBV6-5
TGTGCCAGCGGCCGACTAGCGGGAGGAGATACGCAGTATTTT
CASGRLAGGDTQYF
>once|.|TRBJ1-3|TRBV28
TGTGCCAGTTGGGGCTACGCCGGAAACACCATATATTTT
CASWGYAGNTIYF